Many counts were recorded for the clone carrying this T cell receptor (beta chain). Its antigen is unknown. This entry belongs to a study of response to subunit inactivated influenza vaccine. TCRdb called the RT-PCR reads again in MiXCR, with one record for every CDR3 protein. The sample records 450,000 to 550,000 distinct CDR3 sequences, 25% being singletons. Study results and limitations: Each seasonal influenza vaccination, the authors suggested, recruits few new T cells.

The sequencing here drew on CD4+ T cells sorted from PBMCs, taken 5 days after vaccination. The sequence was collected from a man in his fifties who received an inactivated influenza vaccine.

The CDR3 sequence is CASSLKNEQFF. The CDR3 nucleotides read TGTGCCAGCAGTCTTAAAAATGAGCAGTTCTTC. The V and J genes are TRBV12-3 or TRBV12-4 and TRBJ2-1; D not certain. This CDR3 has 11 residues. Between the trimmed V and J ends, which lost 5 bases and 7 bases, there was a span of 6 bases.